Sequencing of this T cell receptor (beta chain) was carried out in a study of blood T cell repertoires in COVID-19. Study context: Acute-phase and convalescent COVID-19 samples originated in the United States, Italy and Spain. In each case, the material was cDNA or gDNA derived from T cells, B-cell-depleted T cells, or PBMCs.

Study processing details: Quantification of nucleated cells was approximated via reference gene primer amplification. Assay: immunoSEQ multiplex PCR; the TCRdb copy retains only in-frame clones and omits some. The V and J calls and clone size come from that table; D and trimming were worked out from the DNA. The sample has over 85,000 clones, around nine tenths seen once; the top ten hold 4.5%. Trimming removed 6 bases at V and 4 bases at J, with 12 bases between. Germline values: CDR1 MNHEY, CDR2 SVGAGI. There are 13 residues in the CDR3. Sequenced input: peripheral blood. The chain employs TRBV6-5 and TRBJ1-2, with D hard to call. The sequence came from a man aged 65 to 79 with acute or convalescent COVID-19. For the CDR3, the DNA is TGTGCCAGCAGCCAAGAGATTTCCTATGGCTACACCTTC. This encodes CASSQEISYGYTF.